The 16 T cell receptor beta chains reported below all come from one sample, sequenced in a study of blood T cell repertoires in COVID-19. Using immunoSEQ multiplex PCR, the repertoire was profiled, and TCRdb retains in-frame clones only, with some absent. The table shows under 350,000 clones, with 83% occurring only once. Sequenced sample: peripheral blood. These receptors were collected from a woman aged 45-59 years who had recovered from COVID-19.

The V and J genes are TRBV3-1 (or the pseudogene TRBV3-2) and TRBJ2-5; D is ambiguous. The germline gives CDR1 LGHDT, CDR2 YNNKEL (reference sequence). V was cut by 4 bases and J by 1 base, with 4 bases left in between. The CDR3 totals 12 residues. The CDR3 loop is CASSPSQETQYF. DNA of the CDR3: TGTGCCAGCAGCCCCTCCCAAGAGACCCAGTACTTC.

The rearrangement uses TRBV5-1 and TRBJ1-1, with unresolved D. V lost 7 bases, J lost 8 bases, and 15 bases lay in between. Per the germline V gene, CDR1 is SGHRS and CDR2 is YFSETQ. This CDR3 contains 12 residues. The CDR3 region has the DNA TGCGCCAGCGGCGGAGAGGTCCACGAAGCTTTCTTT. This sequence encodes CASGGEVHEAFF.

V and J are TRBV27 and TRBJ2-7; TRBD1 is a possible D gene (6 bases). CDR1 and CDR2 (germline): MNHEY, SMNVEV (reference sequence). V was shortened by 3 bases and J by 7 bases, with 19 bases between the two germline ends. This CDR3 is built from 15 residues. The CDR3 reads CASSFGVLGAGEQYF. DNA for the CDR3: TGTGCCAGCAGTTTTGGGGTTTTGGGGGCCGGGGAGCAGTACTTC.

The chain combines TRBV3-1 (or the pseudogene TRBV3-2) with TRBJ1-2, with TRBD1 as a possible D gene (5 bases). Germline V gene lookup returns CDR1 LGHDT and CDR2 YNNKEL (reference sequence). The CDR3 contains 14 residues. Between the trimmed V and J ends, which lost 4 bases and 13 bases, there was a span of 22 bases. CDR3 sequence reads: CASSLSENRQAPTF. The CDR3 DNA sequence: TGTGCCAGCAGCCTGTCCGAGAACAGGCAAGCTCCCACCTTC.

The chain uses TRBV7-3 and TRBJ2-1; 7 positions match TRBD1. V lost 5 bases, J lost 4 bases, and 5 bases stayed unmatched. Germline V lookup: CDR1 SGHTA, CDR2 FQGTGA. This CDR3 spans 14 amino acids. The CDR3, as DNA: TGTGCCAGCAGCCAGGACAGGTCTTACAATGAGCAGTTCTTC. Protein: CASSQDRSYNEQFF.

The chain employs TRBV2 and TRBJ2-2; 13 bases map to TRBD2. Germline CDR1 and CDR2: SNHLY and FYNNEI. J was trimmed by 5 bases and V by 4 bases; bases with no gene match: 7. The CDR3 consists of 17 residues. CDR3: CASSALRLAGGTGELFF. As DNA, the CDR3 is TGTGCCAGCAGTGCCCTCCGACTAGCGGGAGGAACCGGGGAGCTGTTTTTT. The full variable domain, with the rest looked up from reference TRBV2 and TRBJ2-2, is EPEVTQTPSHQVTQMGQEVILRCVPISNHLYFYWYRQILGQKVEFLVSFYNNEISEKSEIFDDQFSVERPDGSNFTLKIRSTKLEDSAMYFCASSALRLAGGTGELFFGEGSRLTVL.

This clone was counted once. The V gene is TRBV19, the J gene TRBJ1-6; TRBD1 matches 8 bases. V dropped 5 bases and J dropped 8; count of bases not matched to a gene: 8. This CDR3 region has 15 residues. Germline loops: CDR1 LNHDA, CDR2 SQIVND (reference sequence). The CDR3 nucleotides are TGTGCCAGTAGTTTTTTGACAGGGGTGGATTCACCCCTCCACTTT. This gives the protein CASSFLTGVDSPLHF.

CDR3 region: CAWDLRRVSSYNSPLHF. DNA of the CDR3: TGTGCCTGGGACTTAAGGAGGGTGAGCTCCTATAATTCACCCCTCCACTTT. The J gene is TRBJ1-6, the V gene TRBV30; D gene unclear. V lost 5 bases to trimming and J lost 0 bases, with 17 bases between them. Germline loops: CDR1 GTSNPN, CDR2 SVGIG (reference sequence). This CDR3 comprises 17 residues.

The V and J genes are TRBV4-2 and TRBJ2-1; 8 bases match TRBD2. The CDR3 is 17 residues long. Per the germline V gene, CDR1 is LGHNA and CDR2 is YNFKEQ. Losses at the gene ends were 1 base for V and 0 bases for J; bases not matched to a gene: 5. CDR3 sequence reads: CASSQASGQSSYNEQFF. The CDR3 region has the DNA TGTGCCAGCAGCCAAGCTAGCGGGCAGAGCTCCTACAATGAGCAGTTCTTC.

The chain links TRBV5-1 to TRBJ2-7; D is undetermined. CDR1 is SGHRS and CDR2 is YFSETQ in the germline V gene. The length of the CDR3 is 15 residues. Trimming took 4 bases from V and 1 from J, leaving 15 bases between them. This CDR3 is CASSPPPSASYEQYF. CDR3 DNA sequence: TGCGCCAGCAGCCCCCCCCCTAGTGCGTCCTACGAGCAGTACTTC.

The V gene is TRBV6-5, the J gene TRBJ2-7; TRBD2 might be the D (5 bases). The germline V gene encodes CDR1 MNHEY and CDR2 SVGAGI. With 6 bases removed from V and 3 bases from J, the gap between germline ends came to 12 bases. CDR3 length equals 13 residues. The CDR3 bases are TGTGCCAGCAGGATAGACTACTTCTACGAGCAGTACTTC. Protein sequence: CASRIDYFYEQYF.

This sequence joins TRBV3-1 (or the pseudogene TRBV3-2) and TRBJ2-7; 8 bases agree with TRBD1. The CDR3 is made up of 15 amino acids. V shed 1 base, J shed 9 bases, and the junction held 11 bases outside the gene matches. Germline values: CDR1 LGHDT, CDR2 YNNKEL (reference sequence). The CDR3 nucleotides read TGTGCCAGCAGCCAAGTAGGGACAGGTCAGTTCTCGCAGTACTTC. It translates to CASSQVGTGQFSQYF.

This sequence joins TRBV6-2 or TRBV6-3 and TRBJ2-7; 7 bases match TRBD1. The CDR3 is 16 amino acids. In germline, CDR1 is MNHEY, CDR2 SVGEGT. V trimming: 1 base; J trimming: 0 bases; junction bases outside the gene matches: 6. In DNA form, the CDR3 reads TGTGCCAGCAGTTACTGGAGCAGGGGGAACTCCTACGAGCAGTACTTC. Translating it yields CASSYWSRGNSYEQYF.

This CDR3 reads CASSLGAGRPTVSYEQYF. In nucleotides, the CDR3 is TGTGCCAGCAGCTTAGGGGCGGGCCGGCCCACTGTCTCCTACGAGCAGTACTTC. The chain uses TRBV7-2 and TRBJ2-7, with a tentative D call TRBD2 (5 bases). This CDR3 contains 18 residues. Looked up from germline, CDR1 is SGHTA and CDR2 is FQGNSA. Trimming removed 1 base at V and 0 bases at J, with 19 bases between.

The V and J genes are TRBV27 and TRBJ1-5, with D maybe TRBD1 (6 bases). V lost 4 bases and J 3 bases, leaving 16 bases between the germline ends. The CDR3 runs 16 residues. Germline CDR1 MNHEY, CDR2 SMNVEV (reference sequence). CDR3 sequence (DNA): TGTGCCAGCAGTTCCCAAGGGGGTGAAGTCAATCAGCCCCAGCATTTT. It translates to CASSSQGGEVNQPQHF.

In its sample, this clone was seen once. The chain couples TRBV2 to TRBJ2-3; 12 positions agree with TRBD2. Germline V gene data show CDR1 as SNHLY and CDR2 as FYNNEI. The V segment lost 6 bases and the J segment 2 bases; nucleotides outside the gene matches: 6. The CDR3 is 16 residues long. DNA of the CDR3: TGTGCCAGCAGCGAGGGACTAGCGGGCGTCACAGATACGCAGTATTTT. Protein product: CASSEGLAGVTDTQYF. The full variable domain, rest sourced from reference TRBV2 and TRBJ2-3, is EPEVTQTPSHQVTQMGQEVILRCVPISNHLYFYWYRQILGQKVEFLVSFYNNEISEKSEIFDDQFSVERPDGSNFTLKIRSTKLEDSAMYFCASSEGLAGVTDTQYFGPGTRLTVL.